What follows are 30 T cell receptor beta chains derived from one specimen sequenced in a study of Graves' ophthalmopathy and Graves' hyperthyroidism. The authors amplified TCR beta CDR3 regions from RNA transcripts. Second-round multiplex PCR followed a first-round RT-PCR using HTBI primers. TCRdb recomputed calls from the multiplex PCR reads with MiXCR, one row per CDR3 protein. The table has 340,000 or so distinct CDR3 sequences, roughly 15% seen once. The sample taken for sequencing was peripheral blood. The receptors shown here come from an adult man with Graves' ophthalmopathy.

This clonotype has ten or more counts. The DNA is left out, because the CDR3 cannot be placed on it with certainty; the CDR3 is given as TCRdb lists it. The chain combines TRBV6-5 with TRBJ2-3; no check of the table's D call, TRBD1, against the DNA was made. From germline, CDR1 is MNHEY and CDR2 SVGAGI. The CDR3 has 16 amino acids, counting both end residues. This CDR3 is CASSSSTRGSTDTQYF.

This clonotype was seen ten or more times. The CDR3 region has the DNA TGCAGTGCTCGCGTGGTGGGGGGCCTACTCAACACCTTC. The encoded protein is CSARVVGGLLNTF. The chain recombines TRBV20-1 with TRBJ1-2; possibly TRBD1 for D (6 bases). The CDR3 has 13 residues. V lost 5 bases and J lost 12, with 22 bases in between. Germline V lookup: CDR1 DFQATT, CDR2 SNEGSKA (reference sequence).

This clonotype has ten or more counts. CDR3 sequence reads: CATYATGTYEQYF. For the CDR3, the DNA is TGTGCCACTTATGCGACAGGAACCTACGAGCAGTACTTC. The chain links TRBV6-5 to TRBJ2-7, with D maybe TRBD1 (6 bases). Trimming removed 10 bases at V and 2 bases at J, with 15 bases between. Germline V gene data show CDR1 as MNHEY and CDR2 as SVGAGI. CDR3 length equals 13 residues.

This clonotype came up many times. The J gene is TRBJ2-5, the V gene TRBV25-1, with 12 bases fitting TRBD2. CDR1 and CDR2 (germline): MGHDK, SYGVNS. This CDR3 comprises 17 residues. Trimming removed 6 bases from V and 4 bases from J; junction bases left unmatched: 12. CDR3 sequence: CASRPTTSGGSGETQYF. In nucleotides, the CDR3 is TGTGCCAGCAGACCTACAACTAGCGGGGGGTCGGGAGAGACCCAGTACTTC.

There are many counts of this clonotype. The chain recombines TRBV7-8 with TRBJ2-5; unclear D gene. The germline V and J ends were trimmed by 5 bases and 1 base, with 8 bases remaining between them. This CDR3 has 13 amino acids. Germline values: CDR1 SGHVS, CDR2 FQNEAQ. CDR3 bases: TGTGCCAGCAGCCGAGCCCCCCAAGAGACCCAGTACTTC. Protein: CASSRAPQETQYF.

As concerns this clonotype: Since a much larger clone is just one base distant, this may be a read error. The chain uses TRBV20-1 and TRBJ1-6, with D uncertain. V was clipped by 0 bases and J by 7 bases, with 13 bases between them. CDR3 length equals 15 residues. CDR1 is DFQATT, CDR2 SNEGSKA, per germline (reference sequence). CDR3 sequence (DNA): TGCAGTGCTAGAGAGGATCCCCGAGGGAATTCACCCCTCCACTTT. The encoded protein is CSAREDPRGNSPLHF.

The table lists this clonotype with many counts. This chain connects TRBV10-3 to TRBJ2-7, with 8 bases fitting TRBD2. The CDR3 is 16 amino acids. Germline-derived CDR1 and CDR2 are ENHRY and SYGVKD. Germline trimming cut 6 bases from V and 3 bases from J; bases unmatched to any gene: 13. The CDR3 coding sequence is TGTGCCATCAGGGAAAGGAGCGGGAGAGATAACTACGAGCAGTACTTC. Encoded protein: CAIRERSGRDNYEQYF.

This clonotype came up many times. The J gene is TRBJ2-5, the V gene TRBV6-5, with 7 bases identical to TRBD2. The CDR3 runs 13 residues. The ends lost 5 bases at V and 4 bases at J; junction bases unmatched: 4. Germline V gene data show CDR1 as MNHEY and CDR2 as SVGAGI. The CDR3 reads CASSQGLRETQYF. CDR3 nucleotides: TGTGCCAGCAGTCAGGGACTACGAGAGACCCAGTACTTC.

This clonotype was seen at least ten times. For the CDR3, the DNA is TGTGCCAGCAGCTTAGCGGGACAGGGGAGAGGCTACACCTTC. It codes for CASSLAGQGRGYTF. The chain couples TRBV7-2 to TRBJ1-2, with 10 bases lining up with TRBD1. The V gene end was trimmed by 0 bases and the J gene end by 8 bases; junction bases not matched to a gene: 3. This CDR3 contains 14 residues. The V gene's germline CDR1 is SGHTA and CDR2 FQGNSA.

This clonotype has ten or more counts. This chain uses TRBV6-6 with TRBJ1-1; no definite D call. V lost 1 base and J 3 bases, leaving 12 bases between the germline ends. This CDR3 contains 15 residues. Germline-derived CDR1 and CDR2 are MNHNY and SVGAGI (reference sequence). The CDR3 reads CASSYYQTKDTEAFF. Here the CDR3 DNA reads TGTGCCAGCAGTTACTACCAGACCAAAGACACTGAAGCTTTCTTT.

The V gene is TRBV12-5, the J gene TRBJ1-2; the D is unclear. This CDR3 comprises 15 residues. Deletions cut 2 bases from V and 4 bases from J, with 14 bases between. The germline CDR1 and CDR2 sequences are LGHNT and FRNRAP. The CDR3 nucleotides read TGTGCTAGTGGTTTGTTCGCAGGACCCACCTATGGCTACACCTTC. This sequence encodes CASGLFAGPTYGYTF. The entire variable domain, with the rest obtained from reference TRBV12-5 and TRBJ1-2, is as follows: DARVTQTPRHKVTEMGQEVTMRCQPILGHNTVFWYRQTMMQGLELLAYFRNRAPLDDSGMPKDRFSAEMPDATLATLKIQPSEPRDSAVYFCASGLFAGPTYGYTFGSGTRLTVV.

The chain employs TRBV24-1 and TRBJ2-2; D is uncertain. The CDR3 covers 13 residues. Per germline, CDR1 KGHDR and CDR2 SFDVKD. V lost 7 bases and J lost 0, with 5 bases in between. The CDR3 sequence is CATSRTNTGELFF. The DNA of the CDR3 is TGTGCCACCAGCCGTACGAACACCGGGGAGCTGTTTTTT.

This clonotype was seen ten or more times. V is TRBV6-5 and J is TRBJ2-4, with TRBD2 matching 12 bases. This CDR3 is built from 20 residues. V gave up 2 bases and J gave up 3 bases; unmatched junction bases: 14. The germline V gene encodes CDR1 MNHEY and CDR2 SVGAGI. CDR3 in DNA: TGTGCCAGCAGTTACGATCGGCTAGCGGGGGGGCGATGGGGCAAAAACATTCAGTACTTC. Translated: CASSYDRLAGGRWGKNIQYF.

Ten or more counts support this clonotype. An end of the junction does not agree with germline; a read error may underlie this. The rearrangement joins TRBV27 to TRBJ1-2, with D unclear. Germline V gene data show CDR1 as MNHEY and CDR2 as SMNVEV (reference sequence). This CDR3 has 18 residues. CDR3 DNA sequence: TGTACCAGCAGTTTATCGGGGTTCGTGGCTCAAGCTAACTATGGCTACACCTTC. Its protein product is CTSSLSGFVAQANYGYTF.

This clonotype was recorded at least ten times. This chain uses TRBV20-1 with TRBJ2-7, with 11 bases matching TRBD2. In germline, CDR1 is DFQATT, CDR2 SNEGSKA (reference sequence). CDR3 length: 13 residues. V trimming: 6 bases; J trimming: 4 bases; junction bases outside the gene matches: 5. Written as DNA, the CDR3 is TGCAGTGCAACTAGCGGGAGTACGTACGAGCAGTACTTC. This translates into CSATSGSTYEQYF.

There are many counts of this clonotype. The CDR3: CSARDLGQPQHF. The CDR3 bases are TGCAGTGCTAGAGATTTAGGGCAGCCCCAGCATTTT. The chain links TRBV20-1 to TRBJ1-5; D is unclear. The length of the CDR3 is 12 residues. Germline V gene data show CDR1 as DFQATT and CDR2 as SNEGSKA (reference sequence). V lost 0 bases, J lost 7 bases, and 7 bases lay in between.

The chain recombines TRBV12-3 or TRBV12-4 with TRBJ1-5; D gene uncertain. Trimming left V 6 bases short and J 2 bases short, with 11 bases between. The length of the CDR3 is 14 residues. CDR3 protein: CASSLHVGNQPQHF. CDR3 DNA: TGTGCCAGCAGCCTGCACGTTGGCAATCAGCCCCAGCATTTT.

This clonotype was seen repeatedly, ten times or more. This may arise from a read error, as a much more abundant clone is one base away. This chain uses TRBV27 with TRBJ1-5; no firm D call. The CDR3 length is 13 residues. Germline assignment: CDR1 MNHEY and CDR2 SMNVEV (reference sequence). Trimming left V 5 bases short and J 12 bases short, with 17 bases between. CDR3 bases: TGTGCCAGCAGTGAGGACGGCCGAAGGCTCCAGCATTTT. Amino acid sequence: CASSEDGRRLQHF.

This clonotype was counted once. V and J are TRBV18 and TRBJ2-5, with a tentative D call TRBD2 (5 bases). V gave up 3 bases and J gave up 1 base, with 15 bases separating them. Germline values: CDR1 KGHSH, CDR2 LQKENI. The CDR3 totals 16 residues. As DNA, the CDR3 is TGTGCCAGCTCACCCGGAAGCGGAGGATCCCAAGAGACCCAGTACTTC. Protein sequence: CASSPGSGGSQETQYF.

The sample holds many counts of this clonotype. The chain carries TRBV14 and TRBJ2-5, with a tentative D call TRBD1 (5 bases). The CDR3 runs to 14 residues. CDR1 is SGHDN and CDR2 is FVKESK in the germline V gene. V was clipped by 1 base and J by 3 bases, with 9 bases between them. The CDR3, as DNA: TGTGCCAGCAGCCAAGGGGTCAGGGAAGAGACCCAGTACTTC. Encoded protein: CASSQGVREETQYF.

This clonotype was observed many times. The chain has TRBV19 and TRBJ1-2, with D possibly being TRBD1 (6 bases). The V end lost 5 bases, the J end lost 4 bases, and 20 bases lay between the germline ends. Germline V CDR1 and CDR2: LNHDA, SQIVND (reference sequence). The CDR3 sequence is 16 residues long. CDR3 protein: CASSPWGQAASYGYTF. The CDR3 DNA reads as TGTGCCAGTAGTCCCTGGGGGCAGGCGGCGAGCTATGGCTACACCTTC.

Concerning this clonotype: Sequence at one end of the junction differs from germline and may be a read error. The chain employs TRBV28 and TRBJ1-2, with D hard to call. The CDR3 is 14 amino acids. In germline, CDR1 is MDHEN, CDR2 SYDVKM. CDR3 nucleotide sequence: TGTGCCAGCAGCCCCGTGACCACGCGGGGTGGCTACAGCTTC. This encodes CASSPVTTRGGYSF.

This clonotype was detected many times. This chain uses TRBV12-3 or TRBV12-4 with TRBJ2-2; D is ambiguous. The CDR3 extends over 13 amino acids. V dropped 3 bases and J dropped 6 bases, with 8 bases sitting between them. In DNA form, the CDR3 reads TGTGCCAGCAGTTTTAACGGGCCCGGGGAGCTGTTTTTT. It translates to CASSFNGPGELFF.

The count of this clonotype is one. The chain is built from TRBV7-2 and TRBJ1-1, with D possibly matching TRBD1 (6 bases). Per germline, CDR1 SGHTA and CDR2 FQGNSA. The length of the CDR3 is 13 residues. The V and J ends lost 5 bases and 7 bases respectively, with 14 bases between them. CDR3 nucleotides: TGTGCCAGCAGCCCGGGACATCACCTTGAAGCTTTCTTT. Translation gives CASSPGHHLEAFF.

The table lists this clonotype with many counts. This rearrangement joins TRBV20-1 to TRBJ1-6, with TRBD1 as a possible D gene (5 bases). Trimming pared 2 bases from V and 0 bases from J, leaving 14 bases between. The CDR3 extends over 17 amino acids. CDR1 is DFQATT, CDR2 SNEGSKA, per germline (reference sequence). The CDR3 region is CSARPSGPSSYNSPLHF. The DNA for the CDR3 is TGCAGTGCTAGACCATCGGGGCCTAGCTCCTATAATTCACCCCTCCACTTT.

This clonotype was observed at least ten times. The rearrangement joins TRBV4-3 to TRBJ1-2; 9 bases fit TRBD1. The CDR3 sequence is 15 residues long. Trimming at V came to 5 bases and at J to 5 bases, leaving 9 bases not matched to a gene. Germline CDR1 and CDR2: LGHNA and YSLEER. CDR3 nucleotides: TGCGCCAGCAGCGCCCGACAGGGGGGATCTTATGGCTACACCTTC. Its translation is CASSARQGGSYGYTF.

The gene calls are TRBV6-2 or TRBV6-3 and TRBJ2-7, with TRBD2 matching over 9 bases. The junction had 18 bases not matched to a gene; V was cut back by 3 bases and J by 3 bases. Germline V gene sequence: CDR1 MNHEY, CDR2 SVGEGT. The CDR3 has 19 residues. The CDR3 loop is CASSYRDHGSTSGVYEQYF. The CDR3 nucleotides read TGTGCCAGCAGTTATCGAGATCATGGGTCGACTAGCGGTGTCTACGAGCAGTACTTC.

The gene calls are TRBV6-2 or TRBV6-3 and TRBJ1-5; tentative D call: TRBD1 (5 bases). The CDR3 covers 18 residues. Germline V gives CDR1 MNHEY, CDR2 SVGEGT. V lost 0 bases to trimming and J lost 0 bases, with 15 bases between them. CDR3 loop: CASSYSVRDLYSNQPQHF. CDR3 DNA sequence: TGTGCCAGCAGTTACTCCGTCAGGGATCTCTATAGCAATCAGCCCCAGCATTTT.

There are many counts of this clonotype. The CDR3 loop is CASSLGGQNYGYTF. CDR3 nucleotide sequence: TGTGCCAGCAGTTTGGGGGGGCAAAACTATGGCTACACCTTC. The chain recombines TRBV28 with TRBJ1-2, with a tentative D call TRBD1 (6 bases). The CDR3 runs to 14 residues. Germline CDR1 and CDR2: MDHEN and SYDVKM. V lost 3 bases to trimming and J lost 2 bases, with 10 bases between them.

This clonotype was seen repeatedly, ten times or more. This rearrangement joins TRBV7-2 to TRBJ2-7; 14 bases align to TRBD2. The trim removed 7 bases at V and 5 bases at J, leaving 4 bases unmatched. The CDR3 spans 14 residues. Germline CDR1 reads SGHTA; CDR2 reads FQGNSA. CDR3 residues: CASKTGLAGDEQYF. CDR3 in DNA: TGTGCCAGCAAGACGGGACTAGCGGGGGACGAGCAGTACTTC.